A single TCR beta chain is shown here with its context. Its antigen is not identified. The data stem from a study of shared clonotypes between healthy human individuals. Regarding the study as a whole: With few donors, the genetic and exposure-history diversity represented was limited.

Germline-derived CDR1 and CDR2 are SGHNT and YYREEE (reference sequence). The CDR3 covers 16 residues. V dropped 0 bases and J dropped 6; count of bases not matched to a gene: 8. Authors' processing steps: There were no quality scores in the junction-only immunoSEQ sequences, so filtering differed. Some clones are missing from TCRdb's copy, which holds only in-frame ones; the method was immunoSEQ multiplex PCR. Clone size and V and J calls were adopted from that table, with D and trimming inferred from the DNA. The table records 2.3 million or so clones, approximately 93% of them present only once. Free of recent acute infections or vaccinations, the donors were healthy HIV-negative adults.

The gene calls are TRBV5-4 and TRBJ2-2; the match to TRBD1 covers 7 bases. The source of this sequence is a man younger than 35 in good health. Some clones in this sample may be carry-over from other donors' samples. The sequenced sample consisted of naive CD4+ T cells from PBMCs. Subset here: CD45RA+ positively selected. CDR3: CASSLEGAALPGELFF. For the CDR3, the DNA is TGTGCCAGCAGCTTGGAGGGGGCGGCCCTTCCCGGGGAGCTGTTTTTT.